This TCR beta chain was profiled in a study of blood T cells in healthy people across ages. Study-level results: As naive T cell percentage varied, TCR beta diversity correlated strongly with it.

This clonotype came up a few times. The target antigen is unknown. They isolated at least 6 million PBMCs from each sample. Combining a sample-barcoded 5' primer with a J-beta primer mix, a second PCR ran for about 7 to 12 cycles. TCRdb fed the 5' RACE reads into MiXCR, producing one record per CDR3 protein. The sample has some 1.6 million distinct CDR3 sequences, about 31% seen once; the top ten hold about 11%. Sequencing was performed on blood. The receptor was derived from a woman in her twenties or thirties in good health.

CDR3 region: CATSIRLAAEETQYF. CDR3 DNA: TGTGCCACCAGCATTAGACTAGCGGCAGAAGAGACCCAGTACTTC. This sequence joins TRBV15 and TRBJ2-5; 9 nucleotides align to TRBD2. J was trimmed by 3 bases and V by 4 bases; bases with no gene match: 6. The CDR3 contains 15 residues. Germline values: CDR1 LNHNV, CDR2 YYDKDF (reference sequence).